A selection of T cell receptor beta chains follows, all from one sample in a study of regulatory T cells in long-lasting Graves disease. TCRdb reprocessed the multiplex PCR reads with MiXCR, giving one entry per CDR3 protein. Of 410,000 or so distinct CDR3 sequences listed, about 15% are singletons. The data were also submitted as part of a second study, on T cells in Graves' hyperthyroidism and ophthalmopathy.

The sequencing here drew on peripheral blood mononuclear cells (PBMCs), taken at new diagnosis, from a patient treated with antithyroid drugs. The receptors originated from a woman in her thirties with Graves disease. CDR3s include the opening cysteine and the closing phenylalanine or tryptophan. The D gene is left open where the match is weak. Expanded clones are given a class, and other clones once, few, many or no size at all.

.,TRBJ1-1,TRBV20-1,.,CSAPLRSGTEAFF,TGCAGTGCCCCATTGCGCAGCGGGACTGAAGCTTTCTTT
.,TRBJ2-7,TRBV20-1,many,CSARLQGLGQYF,TGCAGTGCTAGGCTTCAGGGTTTAGGGCAGTACTTC
.,TRBJ2-7,TRBV11-2,few,CASSPLAEAGIYEQYF,TGTGCCAGCAGCCCTTTAGCGGAGGCGGGGATTTACGAGCAGTACTTC
TRBD1,TRBJ2-5,TRBV7-8,.,CASARGTGGQETQYF,TGTGCCAGCGCTCGGGGGACAGGGGGACAAGAGACCCAGTACTTC
.,TRBJ2-3,TRBV7-9,many,CASSPDGTDTQYF,TGTGCCAGCAGCCCCGACGGTACAGATACGCAGTATTTT
.,TRBJ2-1,TRBV20-1,few,CSASKRLTQDEQFF,TGCAGTGCTAGTAAAAGACTGACCCAGGATGAGCAGTTCTTC
.,TRBJ1-6,TRBV30,.,CAWSIGSSYNSPLHF,TGTGCCTGGAGCATCGGGTCCTCCTATAATTCACCCCTCCACTTT
TRBD2,TRBJ2-1,TRBV20-1,many,CSASSPGLAGVGNEQFF,TGCAGTGCTAGCTCCCCGGGACTAGCGGGAGTCGGCAATGAGCAGTTCTTC
.,TRBJ1-6,TRBV13,many,CASSLFGANSPLHF,TGTGCCAGCAGCTTGTTCGGGGCCAATTCACCCCTCCACTTT
.,TRBJ1-1,TRBV28,.,CASSRFEAFF,TGTGCCAGCAGTCGCTTTGAAGCTTTCTTT
.,TRBJ1-6,TRBV7-3,few,CASSLFPGVGSPLHF,TGTGCCAGCAGCTTATTCCCAGGGGTGGGATCACCCCTCCACTTT
TRBD1,TRBJ1-2,TRBV12-3/TRBV12-4,many,CASSSPGQGNGYTF,TGTGCCAGCAGTTCGCCGGGACAGGGTAATGGCTACACCTTC
.,TRBJ2-3,TRBV7-3,many,CASSSRGMPDTQYF,TGTGCCAGCAGCAGCAGGGGAATGCCAGATACGCAGTATTTT
TRBD1,TRBJ1-3,TRBV30,many,CAWSKGAAGNTIYF,TGTGCCTGGAGTAAGGGGGCGGCTGGAAACACCATATATTTT
TRBD2,TRBJ2-7,TRBV19,few,CASSTSGRALYEQYF,TGTGCCAGTAGTACCAGCGGGAGGGCCCTGTACGAGCAGTACTTC
.,TRBJ2-2,TRBV20-1,.,CSARDGTGNTGELFF,TGCAGTGCTAGAGATGGGACTGGAAACACCGGGGAGCTGTTTTTT
TRBD1,TRBJ1-1,TRBV11-2,many,CASSFRTGAGAFF,TGTGCCAGCAGCTTCCGGACAGGGGCCGGAGCTTTCTTT
TRBD2,TRBJ2-7,TRBV5-4,.,CASSGYSGRYDEQYF,TGTGCCAGCAGCGGTTATAGCGGGAGGTATGACGAGCAGTACTTC
.,TRBJ2-7,TRBV6-1,few,CASSPTGLDYYEQYF,TGTGCCAGCAGCCCCACAGGGTTGGACTACTACGAGCAGTACTTC
.,TRBJ2-2,TRBV29-1,many,CSAATDLTNTGELFF,TGCAGCGCTGCGACAGATTTAACGAACACCGGGGAGCTGTTTTTT
TRBD2,TRBJ2-1,TRBV3-1,few,CASSPRWASGTDEQFF,TGTGCCAGCAGCCCCCGCTGGGCGAGCGGGACTGATGAGCAGTTCTTC
TRBD2,TRBJ2-7,TRBV30,few,CAWSPGTSGRVNEQYF,TGTGCCTGGAGTCCAGGGACTAGCGGGAGGGTGAACGAGCAGTACTTC
TRBD2,TRBJ2-1,TRBV7-8,many,CASSFTSGRFGNEQFF,TGTGCCAGCAGCTTCACTAGCGGGAGGTTTGGTAATGAGCAGTTCTTC
TRBD2,TRBJ2-1,TRBV13,few,CASSPTTSGIFYNEQFF,TGTGCCAGCAGCCCGACCACTAGCGGGATCTTCTACAATGAGCAGTTCTTC
.,TRBJ2-7,TRBV6-1,few,CASSRLGWEQYF,TGTGCCAGCAGCAGACTTGGTTGGGAGCAGTACTTC
.,TRBJ1-2,TRBV7-9,many,CASSLEGMVGYTF,TGTGCCAGCAGCTTAGAAGGGATGGTTGGCTACACCTTC
.,TRBJ1-2,TRBV3-1,many,CASSPPAGAGTF,TGTGCCAGCAGCCCCCCGGCGGGAGCGGGAACCTTC
.,TRBJ2-5,TRBV6-2/TRBV6-3,.,CASGGGGPGTQYF,TGTGCCAGCGGGGGAGGGGGGCCAGGGACCCAGTACTTC
.,TRBJ2-5,TRBV6-9,many,CASSYSPTRETQYF,TGTGCCAGCAGTTACTCCCCCACGCGAGAGACCCAGTACTTC
.,TRBJ2-3,TRBV30,many,CAWTQGGGNTDTQYF,TGTGCCTGGACCCAAGGGGGGGGAAACACAGATACGCAGTATTTT
.,TRBJ2-2,TRBV19,.,CASSAPNPNTGELFF,TGTGCCAGTAGTGCCCCTAATCCGAACACCGGGGAGCTGTTTTTT
TRBD2,TRBJ2-1,TRBV5-5,.,CASSWGGVTRVSYEQFF,TGTGCCAGCAGCTGGGGGGGGGTGACTAGGGTATCGTATGAGCAGTTCTTC
.,TRBJ1-1,TRBV29-1,few,CSVSSDWGAFF,TGCAGCGTTAGCTCTGATTGGGGAGCTTTCTTT
.,TRBJ2-7,TRBV18,many,CASSPNAGNEQYF,TGTGCCAGCTCACCTAATGCAGGGAACGAGCAGTACTTC
.,TRBJ1-1,TRBV11-2,many,CASSLTSTEAFF,TGTGCCAGCAGCTTGACTAGTACTGAAGCTTTCTTT
TRBD1,TRBJ1-5,TRBV30,few,CAWSQTGAHQPQHF,TGTGCCTGGAGCCAGACAGGGGCCCATCAGCCCCAGCATTTT
TRBD1,TRBJ1-2,TRBV7-9,.,CASSPWRGQDYGYTF,TGTGCCAGCAGCCCGTGGCGGGGACAGGACTATGGCTACACCTTC
TRBD2,TRBJ2-3,TRBV30,many,CAWVSGRGTDTQYF,TGTGCCTGGGTGTCCGGGAGGGGGACAGATACGCAGTATTTT
.,TRBJ2-7,TRBV7-8,many,CASSLEPGVNYEQYF,TGTGCCAGCAGCTTAGAACCGGGAGTGAACTACGAGCAGTACTTC
.,TRBJ2-3,TRBV12-3/TRBV12-4,many,CASSLSDTQYF,TGTGCCAGCAGTTTGTCAGATACGCAGTATTTT
.,TRBJ2-1,TRBV4-1,.,CASSQGGGGSYNEQFF,TGCGCCAGTAGCCAAGGGGGCGGGGGTTCCTACAATGAGCAGTTCTTC
.,TRBJ2-1,TRBV7-9,many,CASSLAGGINEQFF,TGTGCCAGCAGCTTAGCGGGAGGTATAAATGAGCAGTTCTTC
.,TRBJ2-5,TRBV7-9,many,CASRRDVETQYF,TGTGCCAGCAGACGGGACGTGGAGACCCAGTACTTC
.,TRBJ2-1,TRBV5-1,.,CASSLGSGFNEQFF,TGCGCCAGCAGCTTGGGCTCGGGGTTCAATGAGCAGTTCTTC
TRBD2,TRBJ2-3,TRBV10-3,.,CAISRTSGMTDTQYF,TGTGCCATCAGCAGGACTAGCGGGATGACAGATACGCAGTATTTT
.,TRBJ2-1,TRBV5-1,.,CASRLEAGVGEQFF,TGCGCCAGCAGGCTGGAGGCAGGGGTGGGTGAGCAGTTCTTC
TRBD2,TRBJ2-2,TRBV20-1,many,CSARRTSGSSGELFF,TGCAGTGCCCGGCGGACTAGCGGGAGTTCCGGGGAGCTGTTTTTT
.,TRBJ2-5,TRBV9,.,CASSVEYQPQYF,TGTGCCAGCAGCGTAGAGTACCAGCCCCAGTACTTC
TRBD2,TRBJ2-3,TRBV20-1,few,CSATRLAGSTDTQYF,TGCAGTGCCACACGACTAGCGGGATCCACAGATACGCAGTATTTT
TRBD2,TRBJ2-1,TRBV3-1,few,CASSRRRPAGLAQGNEQFF,TGTGCCAGCAGCCGTCGTCGCCCCGCCGGACTAGCGCAGGGCAATGAGCAGTTCTTC
.,TRBJ2-1,TRBV18,few,CASSPPGVASEQFF,TGTGCCAGCTCACCACCGGGGGTAGCGAGTGAGCAGTTCTTC